This is a list of T cell receptor beta chains from one sample in a study of shared clonotypes between healthy human individuals. Clones were read by immunoSEQ multiplex PCR, and TCRdb kept only the in-frame ones, dropping some. The data contain about 2.5 million clones, about 90% of them singletons. Sequenced: naive CD4+ T cells from PBMCs. These receptor sequences come from a young man in good health. Some clones in this sample may be carry-over from other donors' samples. Both conserved end residues are part of each CDR3. The D gene is left open where the match is weak. Some rows have no size entry. The others give once, few or many, or a class for an expanded clone.

abundance	d_gene	v_gene	j_gene	CDR3nt	CDR3aa
NA	TRBD1	TRBV29-1	TRBJ2-7	TGCAGCGTCGCGGACAGGGGGCGCCGGTCAGGGTACGAGCAGTACTTC	CSVADRGRRSGYEQYF
once	TRBD2	TRBV7-2	TRBJ2-3	TGTGCCAGCAGCTTAGGGACTAGCGGGATTTGGACAGATACGCAGTATTTT	CASSLGTSGIWTDTQYF
NA	NA	TRBV28	TRBJ2-7	TGTGCCAGCAGCCCGGGACACTTATTAGCCTACGAGCAGTACTTC	CASSPGHLLAYEQYF
NA	TRBD2	TRBV5-1	TRBJ2-1	TGCGCCAGCAGCCTACAGCGGGAGGGCGGGGATGAGCAGTTCTTC	CASSLQREGGDEQFF
NA	TRBD1	TRBV28	TRBJ1-4	TGTGCCAGCAGTTTAGGGACAGTTAATGAAAAACTGTTTTTT	CASSLGTVNEKLFF
NA	NA	TRBV28	TRBJ2-2	TGTGCCAGCAGTTTCGTCACCCGGGGCACCGGGGAGCTGTTTTTT	CASSFVTRGTGELFF
NA	NA	TRBV10-2	TRBJ1-5	TGCGCCAGCAGTTTAGGGGAGAATCAGCCCCAGCATTTT	CASSLGENQPQHF
once	NA	TRBV15	TRBJ2-7	TGTGCCACCAGCAGACCCGGGGGTGATGCCTACGAGCAGTACTTC	CATSRPGGDAYEQYF
once	TRBD1	TRBV9	TRBJ2-6	TGTGCCAGCAGCGTGCCTGGGACAGGGAAATCTGGGGCCAACGTCCTGACTTTC	CASSVPGTGKSGANVLTF
NA	TRBD1	TRBV7-3	TRBJ2-7	TGTGCCAGCAGCTTAATCAGGGGGAACGAGCAGTACTTC	CASSLIRGNEQYF
NA	TRBD1	TRBV28	TRBJ2-3	TGTGCCAGCAGTCCCCCGAGACAGGGAATCGCAGATACGCAGTATTTT	CASSPPRQGIADTQYF
NA	NA	TRBV4-1	TRBJ1-5	TGCGCCAGCAGCCAAGCGACAGGATTGAACAATCAGCCCCAGCATTTT	CASSQATGLNNQPQHF
NA	NA	TRBV5-4	TRBJ1-1	TGTGCCAGCAGCCCGGCGAGGAGGGACACTGAAGCTTTCTTT	CASSPARRDTEAFF
few	TRBD1	TRBV7-9	TRBJ1-3	TGTGCCAGCAGTTATAGACAGGGGGCCGCAGACACCATATATTTT	CASSYRQGAADTIYF
NA	NA	TRBV6-6	TRBJ1-1	TGTGCCAGCAGTTACCCTCAGGGCAGGGGCAACACTGAAGCTTTCTTT	CASSYPQGRGNTEAFF
NA	TRBD2	TRBV2	TRBJ2-7	TGTGCCAGCAGTGAGGGGGGGTACTCCTACGAGCAGTACTTC	CASSEGGYSYEQYF
NA	NA	TRBV5-1	TRBJ1-1	TGCGCCAGCAGCTCTCGGCTGGGGGGAGGGACGGAGAACACTGAAGCTTTCTTT	CASSSRLGGGTENTEAFF
NA	TRBD1	TRBV7-6	TRBJ1-1	TGTGCCAGCAGCCCCCTACCGTTTGGGTACAGGGGGGGTGACACTGAAGCTTTCTTT	CASSPLPFGYRGGDTEAFF
NA	NA	TRBV4-2	TRBJ2-5	TGTGCCAGCAGCCAAGAAGGGAACCAAGAGACCCAGTACTTC	CASSQEGNQETQYF
NA	NA	TRBV28	TRBJ2-7	TGTGCCAGCAGTTTTCTCGTTCAGTCCTACGAGCAGTACTTC	CASSFLVQSYEQYF
NA	NA	TRBV10-3	TRBJ1-3	TGTGCCCTCCGGGCGCAAATTGGAAACACCATATATTTT	CALRAQIGNTIYF
NA	NA	TRBV7-9	TRBJ2-3	TGTGCCAGCAGCTTAGTGCAGAAGACGAAAGACAGGCAGGGGCAGTATTTT	CASSLVQKTKDRQGQYF
NA	TRBD1	TRBV18	TRBJ2-7	TGTGCCAGCTCAATCTCCGGGACAGGAGCCTACGAGCAGTACTTC	CASSISGTGAYEQYF